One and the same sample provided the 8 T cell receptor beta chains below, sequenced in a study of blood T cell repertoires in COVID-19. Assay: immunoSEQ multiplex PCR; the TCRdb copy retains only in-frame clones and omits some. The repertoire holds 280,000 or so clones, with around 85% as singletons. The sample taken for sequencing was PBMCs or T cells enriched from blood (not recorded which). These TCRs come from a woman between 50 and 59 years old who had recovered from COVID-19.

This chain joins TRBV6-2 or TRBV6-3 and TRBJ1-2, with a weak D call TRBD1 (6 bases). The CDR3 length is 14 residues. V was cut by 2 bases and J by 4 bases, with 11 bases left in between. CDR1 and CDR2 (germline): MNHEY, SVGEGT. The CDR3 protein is CASSYGAGAYGYTF. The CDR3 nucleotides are TGTGCCAGCAGTTACGGTGCAGGGGCCTATGGCTACACCTTC.

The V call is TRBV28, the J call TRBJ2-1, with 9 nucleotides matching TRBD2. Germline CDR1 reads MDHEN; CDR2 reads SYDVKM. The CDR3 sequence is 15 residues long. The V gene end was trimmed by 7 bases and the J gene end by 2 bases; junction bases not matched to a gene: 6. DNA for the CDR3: TGTGCCAGCATGCCTCGCGGGGGGGCCTACAATGAGCAGTTCTTC. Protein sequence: CASMPRGGAYNEQFF.

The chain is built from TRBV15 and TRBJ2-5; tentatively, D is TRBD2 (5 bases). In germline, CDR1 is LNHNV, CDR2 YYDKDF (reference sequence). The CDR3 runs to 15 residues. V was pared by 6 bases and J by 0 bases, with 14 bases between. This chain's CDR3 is CATRGAAQNQETQYF. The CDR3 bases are TGTGCCACCAGGGGAGCGGCACAGAACCAAGAGACCCAGTACTTC.

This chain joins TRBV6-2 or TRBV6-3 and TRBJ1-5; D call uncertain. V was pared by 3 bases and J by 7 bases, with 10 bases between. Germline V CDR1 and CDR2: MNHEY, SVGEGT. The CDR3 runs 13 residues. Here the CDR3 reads CASSYTGTQPQHF. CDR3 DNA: TGTGCCAGCAGTTATACGGGAACCCAGCCCCAGCATTTT.

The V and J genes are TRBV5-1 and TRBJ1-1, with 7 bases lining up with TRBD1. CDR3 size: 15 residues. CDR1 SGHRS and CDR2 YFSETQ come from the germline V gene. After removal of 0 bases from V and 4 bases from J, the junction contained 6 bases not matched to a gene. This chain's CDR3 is CASSLVSGGGTEAFF. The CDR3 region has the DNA TGCGCCAGCAGCTTGGTGTCAGGGGGAGGCACTGAAGCTTTCTTT.

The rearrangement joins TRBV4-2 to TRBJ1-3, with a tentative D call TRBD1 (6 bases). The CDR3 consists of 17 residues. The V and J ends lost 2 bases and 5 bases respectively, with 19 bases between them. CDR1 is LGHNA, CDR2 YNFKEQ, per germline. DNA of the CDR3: TGTGCCAGCAGCCAACACCTCTTGGGGGACATCCGAAACACCATATATTTT. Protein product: CASSQHLLGDIRNTIYF.

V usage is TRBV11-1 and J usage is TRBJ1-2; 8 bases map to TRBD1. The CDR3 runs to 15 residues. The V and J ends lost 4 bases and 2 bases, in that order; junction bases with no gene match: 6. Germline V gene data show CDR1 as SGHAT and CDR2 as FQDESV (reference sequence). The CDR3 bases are TGTGCCAGCAGCTCCAGACAGGGGTTGAACTATGGCTACACCTTC. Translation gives CASSSRQGLNYGYTF. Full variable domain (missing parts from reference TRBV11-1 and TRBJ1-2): EAEVAQSPRYKITEKSQAVAFWCDPISGHATLYWYRQILGQGPELLVQFQDESVVDDSQLPKDRFSAERLKGVDSTLKIQPAELGDSAMYLCASSSRQGLNYGYTFGSGTRLTVV.

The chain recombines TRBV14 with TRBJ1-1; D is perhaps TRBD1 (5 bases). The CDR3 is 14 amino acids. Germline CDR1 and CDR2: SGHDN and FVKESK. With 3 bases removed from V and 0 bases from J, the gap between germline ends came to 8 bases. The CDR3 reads CASSQTAMNTEAFF. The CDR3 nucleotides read TGTGCCAGCAGCCAGACAGCCATGAACACTGAAGCTTTCTTT.